A single sample is the source of the 2 T cell receptor beta chains below, sequenced in a study of blood T cell repertoires in COVID-19. Assay used: immunoSEQ multiplex PCR; TCRdb lists only in-frame clones, some missing. The profile shows 150,000 to 250,000 clones, more than 75% of them singletons. The sample was peripheral blood. These TCRs come from a woman aged 40 to 49 with COVID-19, enrolled during active disease.

The chain has TRBV29-1 and TRBJ1-3; D not resolved. The CDR3 extends over 13 amino acids. The germline V gene encodes CDR1 SQVTM and CDR2 ANQGSEA. Between the trimmed V and J ends, which lost 5 bases and 0 bases, there was a span of 8 bases. The DNA for the CDR3 is TGCAGCGTTCGAGTTAGCTCTGGAAACACCATATATTTT. Translated: CSVRVSSGNTIYF. The full variable domain, its missing parts supplied by reference TRBV29-1 and TRBJ1-3, is SAVISQKPSRDICQRGTSLTIQCQVDSQVTMMFWYRQQPGQSLTLIATANQGSEATYESGFVIDKFPISRPNLTFSTLTVSNMSPEDSSIYLCSVRVSSGNTIYFGEGSWLTVV.

The rearrangement uses TRBV20-1 and TRBJ2-1; TRBD2 aligns across 9 bases. V lost 3 bases and J lost 9; bases outside the gene matches: 12. The length of the CDR3 is 15 residues. Germline values: CDR1 DFQATT, CDR2 SNEGSKA (reference sequence). The CDR3 loop is CSASRLAGNFGEQFF. CDR3 in DNA: TGCAGTGCTAGTCGGCTAGCGGGAAATTTCGGTGAGCAGTTCTTC.